This T cell receptor (beta chain) was profiled in a study of blood T cell repertoires in COVID-19. After removal of 2 bases from V and 1 base from J, the junction contained 15 bases not matched to a gene. Germline values: CDR1 SGHRS, CDR2 YFSETQ. The CDR3 has 18 residues. Profiled with immunoSEQ multiplex PCR; TCRdb holds only in-frame clones, not every one. The sample holds about 170,000 clones; more than 70% are singletons and the top ten take 3.6%. Categorization into cohorts depended on clinical history that participants reported. This clonotype was obtained from a woman aged 45 to 65 in a cohort exposed to, infected with or recovered from COVID-19 (not recorded which). The rearrangement joins TRBV5-1 to TRBJ2-7, with TRBD2 matching 7 bases. The material sequenced was PBMCs or T cells enriched from blood (not recorded which). The DNA for the CDR3 is TGCGCCAGCAGCTTTGCGGGGGTTACCCCTACGGAGTCCTACGAGCAGTACTTC. Amino acids: CASSFAGVTPTESYEQYF.